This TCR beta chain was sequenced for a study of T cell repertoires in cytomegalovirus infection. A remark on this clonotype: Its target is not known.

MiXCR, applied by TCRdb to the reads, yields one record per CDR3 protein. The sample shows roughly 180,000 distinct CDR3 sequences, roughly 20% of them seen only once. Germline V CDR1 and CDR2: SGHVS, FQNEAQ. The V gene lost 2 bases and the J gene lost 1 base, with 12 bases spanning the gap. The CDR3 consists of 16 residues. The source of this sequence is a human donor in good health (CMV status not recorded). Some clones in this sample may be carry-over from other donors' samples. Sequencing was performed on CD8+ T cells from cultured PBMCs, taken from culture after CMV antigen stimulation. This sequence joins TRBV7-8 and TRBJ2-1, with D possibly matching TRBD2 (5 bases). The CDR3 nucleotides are TGTGCCAGCAGCTTATATGTGAGGGTATCCTACAATGAGCAGTTCTTC. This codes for CASSLYVRVSYNEQFF.